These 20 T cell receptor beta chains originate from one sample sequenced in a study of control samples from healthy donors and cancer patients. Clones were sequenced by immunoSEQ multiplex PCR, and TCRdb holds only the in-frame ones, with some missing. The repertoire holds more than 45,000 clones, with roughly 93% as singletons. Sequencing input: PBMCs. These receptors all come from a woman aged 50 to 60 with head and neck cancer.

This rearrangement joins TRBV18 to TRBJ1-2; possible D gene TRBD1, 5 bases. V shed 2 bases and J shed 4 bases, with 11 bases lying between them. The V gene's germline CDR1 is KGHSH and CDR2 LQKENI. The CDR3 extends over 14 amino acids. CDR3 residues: CASSPVQGAYGYTF. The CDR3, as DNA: TGTGCCAGCTCACCAGTTCAGGGAGCCTATGGCTACACCTTC.

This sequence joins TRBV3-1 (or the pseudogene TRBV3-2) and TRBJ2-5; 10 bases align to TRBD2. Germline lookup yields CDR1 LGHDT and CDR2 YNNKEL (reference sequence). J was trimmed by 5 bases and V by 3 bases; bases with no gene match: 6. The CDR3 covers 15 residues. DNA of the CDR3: TGTGCCAGCAGCCAGGCAGCGGGAGGGGGCGAGACCCAGTACTTC. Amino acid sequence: CASSQAAGGGETQYF.

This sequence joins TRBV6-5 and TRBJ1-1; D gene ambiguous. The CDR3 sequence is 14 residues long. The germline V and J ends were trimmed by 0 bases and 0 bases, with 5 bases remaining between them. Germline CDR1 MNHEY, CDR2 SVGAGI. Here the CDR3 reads CASSYSWVNTEAFF. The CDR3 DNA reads TGTGCCAGCAGTTACTCGTGGGTGAACACTGAAGCTTTCTTT.

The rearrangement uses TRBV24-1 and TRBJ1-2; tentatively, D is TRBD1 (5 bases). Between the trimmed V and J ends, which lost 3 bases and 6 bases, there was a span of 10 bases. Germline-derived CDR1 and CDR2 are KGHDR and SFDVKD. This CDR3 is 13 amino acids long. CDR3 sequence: CATSDLDTNGYTF. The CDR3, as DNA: TGTGCCACCAGTGATCTGGACACCAATGGCTACACCTTC.

This CDR3 reads CASSNSAGGLGGYTF. DNA for the CDR3: TGTGCCAGCAGTAATTCCGCCGGGGGGCTAGGTGGCTACACCTTC. This sequence joins TRBV7-2 and TRBJ1-2, with D maybe TRBD1 (6 bases). Germline CDR1 reads SGHTA; CDR2 reads FQGNSA. V was cut by 6 bases and J by 7 bases, with 21 bases left in between. This CDR3 has 15 residues. Complete variable domain (other parts from reference TRBV7-2 and TRBJ1-2): GAGVSQSPSNKVTEKGKDVELRCDPISGHTALYWYRQSLGQGLEFLIYFQGNSAPDKSGLPSDRFSAERTGGSVSTLTIQRTQQEDSAVYLCASSNSAGGLGGYTFGSGTRLTVV.

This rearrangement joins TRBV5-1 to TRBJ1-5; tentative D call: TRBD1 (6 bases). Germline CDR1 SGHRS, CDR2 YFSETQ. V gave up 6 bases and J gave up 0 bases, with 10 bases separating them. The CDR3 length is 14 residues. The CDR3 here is CASKGGNSNQPQHF. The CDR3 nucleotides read TGCGCCAGCAAGGGGGGGAATAGCAATCAGCCCCAGCATTTT. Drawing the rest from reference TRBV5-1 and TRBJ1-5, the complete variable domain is KAGVTQTPRYLIKTRGQQVTLSCSPISGHRSVSWYQQTPGQGLQFLFEYFSETQRNKGNFPGRFSGRQFSNSRSEMNVSTLELGDSALYLCASKGGNSNQPQHFGDGTRLSIL.

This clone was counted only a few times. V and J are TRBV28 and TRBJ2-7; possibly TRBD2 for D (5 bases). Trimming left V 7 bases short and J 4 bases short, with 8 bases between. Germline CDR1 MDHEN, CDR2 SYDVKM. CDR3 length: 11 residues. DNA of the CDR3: TGTGCCAGCACTCGGGGTTACGAGCAGTACTTC. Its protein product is CASTRGYEQYF.

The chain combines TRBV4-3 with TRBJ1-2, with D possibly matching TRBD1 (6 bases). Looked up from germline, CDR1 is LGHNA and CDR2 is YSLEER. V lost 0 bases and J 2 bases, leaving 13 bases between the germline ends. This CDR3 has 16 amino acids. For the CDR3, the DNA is TGCGCCAGCAGCCAAGATTGGGGGACACGAAACTATGGCTACACCTTC. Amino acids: CASSQDWGTRNYGYTF.

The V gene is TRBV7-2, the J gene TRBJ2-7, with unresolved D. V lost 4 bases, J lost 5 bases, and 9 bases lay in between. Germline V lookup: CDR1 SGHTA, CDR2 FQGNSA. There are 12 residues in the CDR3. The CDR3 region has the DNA TGTGCCAGCAGCTGGGATTCCGACGAGCAGTACTTC. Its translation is CASSWDSDEQYF. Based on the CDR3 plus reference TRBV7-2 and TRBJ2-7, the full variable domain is GAGVSQSPSNKVTEKGKDVELRCDPISGHTALYWYRQSLGQGLEFLIYFQGNSAPDKSGLPSDRFSAERTGGSVSTLTIQRTQQEDSAVYLCASSWDSDEQYFGPGTRLTVT.

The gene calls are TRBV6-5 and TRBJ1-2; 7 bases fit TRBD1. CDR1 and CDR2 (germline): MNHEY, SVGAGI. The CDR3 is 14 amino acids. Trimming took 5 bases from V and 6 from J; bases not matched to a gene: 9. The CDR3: CASSTNRDSHGYTF. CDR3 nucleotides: TGTGCCAGCAGTACGAACCGGGACAGTCATGGCTACACCTTC.

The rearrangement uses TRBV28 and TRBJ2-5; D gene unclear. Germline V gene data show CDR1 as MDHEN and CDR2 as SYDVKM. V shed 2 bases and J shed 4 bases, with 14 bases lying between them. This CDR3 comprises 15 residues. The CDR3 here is CASSLEVGFRETQYF. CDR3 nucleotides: TGTGCCAGCAGTTTAGAGGTAGGGTTCCGAGAGACCCAGTACTTC.

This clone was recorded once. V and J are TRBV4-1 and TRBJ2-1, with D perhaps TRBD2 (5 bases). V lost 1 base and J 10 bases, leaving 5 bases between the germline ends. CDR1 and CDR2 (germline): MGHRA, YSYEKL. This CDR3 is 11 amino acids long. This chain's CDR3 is CASSQGGEQFF. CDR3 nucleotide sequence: TGCGCCAGCAGCCAAGGAGGGGAGCAGTTCTTC.

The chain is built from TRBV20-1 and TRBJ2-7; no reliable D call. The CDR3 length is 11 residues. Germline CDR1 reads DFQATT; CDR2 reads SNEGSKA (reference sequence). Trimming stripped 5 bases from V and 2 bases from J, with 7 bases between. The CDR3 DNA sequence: TGCAGTGCTGGAAGCACCTACGAGCAGTACTTC. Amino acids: CSAGSTYEQYF.

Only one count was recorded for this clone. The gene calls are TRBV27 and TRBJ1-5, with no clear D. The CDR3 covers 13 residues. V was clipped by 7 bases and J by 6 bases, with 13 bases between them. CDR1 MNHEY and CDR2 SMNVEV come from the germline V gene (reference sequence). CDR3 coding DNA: TGTGCCAGCACCCGCCCCCAGAGTCAGCCCCAGCATTTT. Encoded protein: CASTRPQSQPQHF.

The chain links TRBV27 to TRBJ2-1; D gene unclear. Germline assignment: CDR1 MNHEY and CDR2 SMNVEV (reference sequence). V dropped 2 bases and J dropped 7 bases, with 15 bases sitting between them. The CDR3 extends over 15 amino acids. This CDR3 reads CASSLLSGRWNEQFF. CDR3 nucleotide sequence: TGTGCCAGCAGTTTACTGTCAGGTCGGTGGAATGAGCAGTTCTTC.

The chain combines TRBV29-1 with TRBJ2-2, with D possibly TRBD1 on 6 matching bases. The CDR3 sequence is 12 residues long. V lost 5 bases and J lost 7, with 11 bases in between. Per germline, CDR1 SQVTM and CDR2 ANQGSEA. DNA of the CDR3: TGCAGCGTTAGGACAGCAAACGGGGAGCTGTTTTTT. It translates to CSVRTANGELFF.

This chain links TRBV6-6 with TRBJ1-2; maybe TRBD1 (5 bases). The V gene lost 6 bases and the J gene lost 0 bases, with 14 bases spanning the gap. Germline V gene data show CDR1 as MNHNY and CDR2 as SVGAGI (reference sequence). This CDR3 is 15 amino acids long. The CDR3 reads CASRGSTDPNYGYTF. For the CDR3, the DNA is TGTGCCAGCAGGGGATCGACAGATCCTAACTATGGCTACACCTTC.

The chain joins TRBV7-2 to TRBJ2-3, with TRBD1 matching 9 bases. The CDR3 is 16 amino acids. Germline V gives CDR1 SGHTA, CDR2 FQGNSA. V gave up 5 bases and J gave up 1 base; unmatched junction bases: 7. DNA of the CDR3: TGTGCCAGCAGCCAGACACAGGGGGCGGGCACAGATACGCAGTATTTT. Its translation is CASSQTQGAGTDTQYF.

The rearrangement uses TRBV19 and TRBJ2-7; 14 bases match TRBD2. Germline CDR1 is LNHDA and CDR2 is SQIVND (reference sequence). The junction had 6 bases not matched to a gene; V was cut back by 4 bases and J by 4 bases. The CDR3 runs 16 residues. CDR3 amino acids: CASSTGTSGRKYEQYF. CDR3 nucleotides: TGTGCCAGTAGTACAGGGACTAGCGGGAGAAAGTACGAGCAGTACTTC.

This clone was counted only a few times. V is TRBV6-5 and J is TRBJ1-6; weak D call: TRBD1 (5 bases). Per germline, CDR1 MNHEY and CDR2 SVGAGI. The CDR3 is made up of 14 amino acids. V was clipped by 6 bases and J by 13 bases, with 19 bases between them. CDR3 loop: CASSPSGVNIPLHF. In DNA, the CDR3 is TGTGCCAGCAGCCCCTCGGGGGTTAATATTCCCCTCCACTTT.